A selection of T cell receptor beta chains follows, all from one sample in a study of blood T cells in healthy people across ages. TCRdb fed the 5' RACE reads into MiXCR, producing one record per CDR3 protein. This sample has 800,000 or so distinct CDR3 sequences, with 60% to 80% found just once. The sequenced sample was blood. Receptor source: a man aged 25-45 years in good health. The CDR3 runs from the conserved cysteine through the conserved F or W. A D gene is named only where the DNA matches it firmly. Clone size is stated in some rows and not others, as once, few, many or a class when expanded.

cdr3_nt cdr3_aa v_call d_call j_call clone_size
TGTGCCAGCAGCCCCGGACAGGGAATCTTTAGAGATACGCAGTATTTT CASSPGQGIFRDTQYF TRBV7-3 TRBD1 TRBJ2-3 few
TGTGCCAGCAGCACCGCGGGCGACGGGGCAGATACGCAGTATTTT CASSTAGDGADTQYF TRBV7-2 . TRBJ2-3 .
TGTGCCATCAGGGACAGGGAAGAGGGCTATGGCTACACCTTC CAIRDREEGYGYTF TRBV10-3 TRBD1 TRBJ1-2 many
TGTGCCAGCAGCTCTCCGGGCACAGGGGTCTACGAGCAGTACTTC CASSSPGTGVYEQYF TRBV7-9 TRBD1 TRBJ2-7 .
TGTGCCAGCAGCGCTAGCGGGGGGGCCCGGGCAGATACGCGGTATTTT CASSASGGARADTRYF TRBV9 TRBD2 TRBJ2-3 .
TGTGCCAGCAGTTATAAAGGGTACGGTCAGCCCCAGCATTTT CASSYKGYGQPQHF TRBV6-2/TRBV6-3 . TRBJ1-5 .
TGTGCCAGCAGTTTTATCGGATCCTACGAGCAGTACTTC CASSFIGSYEQYF TRBV6-5 . TRBJ2-7 .
TGCGCCAGCAGCCAAGATTCGACAGAGACCCAGTACTTC CASSQDSTETQYF TRBV4-3 . TRBJ2-5 .
TGTGCCAGCAGTTTTCGGGACAGGGGCTGGGGGCAGTACTTC CASSFRDRGWGQYF TRBV27 TRBD1 TRBJ2-7 .
TGTGCCAGCAGCCCCGGCGGCTCTAGCGGGGGCCGATTCTCCTACAATGAGCAGTTCTTC CASSPGGSSGGRFSYNEQFF TRBV6-2/TRBV6-3 TRBD2 TRBJ2-1 .
TGTGCCAGCAGAATAGAGGGGGTTGTGGGCACAGATACGCAGTATTTT CASRIEGVVGTDTQYF TRBV7-8 . TRBJ2-3 once
TGTGCCAGCAGCTTAGGGAAAGATGGCTACACCTTC CASSLGKDGYTF TRBV13 . TRBJ1-2 .
TGTGCCAGCAGCGACGGGTCTCTGGGAGAGACCCAGTACTTC CASSDGSLGETQYF TRBV9 . TRBJ2-5 once
TGTGCCAGCACCTCCGCAGGGGGAAATCAGCCCCAGCATTTT CASTSAGGNQPQHF TRBV6-1 TRBD1 TRBJ1-5 .
TGTGCCAGCACCTCGGAGGAAAAATACGGCGAGCAGTACTTC CASTSEEKYGEQYF TRBV27 . TRBJ2-7 .
TGCGCCAGCAGCCAAGATCCCTCCGACAGGGTTCATGGCTACACCTTC CASSQDPSDRVHGYTF TRBV4-3 TRBD1 TRBJ1-2 .
TGCAGTGCTAGTGGACAGGGGAGGACAGATACGCAGTATTTT CSASGQGRTDTQYF TRBV20-1 TRBD1 TRBJ2-3 .
TGCAGTGCAGACCCAGGATGGGAGAGTGCTTCTAATGAAAAACTGTTTTTT CSADPGWESASNEKLFF TRBV20-1 . TRBJ1-4 .
TGTGCCAGCAGCGTCGAACTGGGACGGAACCCCCACGAGCAGTACTTC CASSVELGRNPHEQYF TRBV9 . TRBJ2-7 few
TGTGCCAGCAGCTTAGTAGCTCTAGCTAGGGAGACCCAGTACTTC CASSLVALARETQYF TRBV7-2 . TRBJ2-5 .
TGCAGTGCTGAAGCGGAATCTCGCGGGACCCAGTACTTC CSAEAESRGTQYF TRBV20-1 . TRBJ2-5 .
TGTGCCAGCAGAACCTTCCTGGAAGGGCCCTACAATGAGCAGTTCTTC CASRTFLEGPYNEQFF TRBV6-5 . TRBJ2-1 .
TGCGCCAGCAGCTCGAAGCGGGGGAAGGATACGCAGTATTTT CASSSKRGKDTQYF TRBV5-1 TRBD2 TRBJ2-3 .
TGTGCCAGCAGCTTAAGCACGGGAGGCAGCTACGAGCAGTACTTC CASSLSTGGSYEQYF TRBV11-1 TRBD2 TRBJ2-7 few
TGCGCCAGCAGCCAAGAAGGTCGACAGGGGGCCGGGGCCAACGTCCTGACTTTC CASSQEGRQGAGANVLTF TRBV4-1 TRBD1 TRBJ2-6 .
TGTGCCAGCAGGAAGACAGGGGACGATAATTCACCCCTCCACTTT CASRKTGDDNSPLHF TRBV9 TRBD1 TRBJ1-6 .
TGTGCCAGCAGCTTGTACGCGGGAGACAATGAGCAGTTCTTC CASSLYAGDNEQFF TRBV5-6 TRBD2 TRBJ2-1 .
TGCAGTGCTAGAGGGGGGCAGGGAAGGACAGATACGCAGTATTTT CSARGGQGRTDTQYF TRBV20-1 . TRBJ2-3 .
TGCAGCGTGCGAGGACAGGTCGACGGCTACACCTTC CSVRGQVDGYTF TRBV29-1 TRBD1 TRBJ1-2 .
TGCAGCGTTGGGGGGCAGAATCAGCCCCAGCATTTT CSVGGQNQPQHF TRBV29-1 . TRBJ1-5 few
TGTGCCGGCAGCCCCCCGGACAGAAGATACTACGAGCAGTACTTC CAGSPPDRRYYEQYF TRBV7-9 . TRBJ2-7 .
TGTGCCAGCAGTTTAGGAACAGGGGGTTACACTGAAGCTTTCTTT CASSLGTGGYTEAFF TRBV27 TRBD1 TRBJ1-1 .
TGCGCCAGCAGCTTTGGGCAGCTCAATCAGCCCCAGCATTTT CASSFGQLNQPQHF TRBV5-1 . TRBJ1-5 .
TGCGCCAGCAGCTCGGGACAGCCCTATGACTACACCTTC CASSSGQPYDYTF TRBV5-1 TRBD1 TRBJ1-2 .
TGCAGTGCTAGAGATGCCTTAGCTCCATTTGGTGGCTACACCTTC CSARDALAPFGGYTF TRBV20-1 . TRBJ1-2 .
TGCGCCAGCAGCCAAGAAAAGGGACAGGGGAACAATGAGCAGTTCTTC CASSQEKGQGNNEQFF TRBV4-1 TRBD1 TRBJ2-1 .
TGTGCCAGCAGCCAAGAAGGGCCCTATAGCAATCAGCCCCAGCATTTT CASSQEGPYSNQPQHF TRBV3-1 . TRBJ1-5 few
TGTGCCAGCTCACCACCGCCCCAGGGAGAAGCTTTCTTT CASSPPPQGEAFF TRBV18 . TRBJ1-1 .
TGCAGTGCTAAGACAGGGTTTGGGGCAACTAATGAAAAACTGTTTTTT CSAKTGFGATNEKLFF TRBV20-1 TRBD1 TRBJ1-4 many
TGCGCCAGCAGCTTGGGACAGCAAGATTCACCCCTCCACTTT CASSLGQQDSPLHF TRBV5-1 . TRBJ1-6 .
TGCGCCAGCAGCTGGTACGGGACTAGCGGGGAGATAGAAGAGACCCAGTACTTC CASSWYGTSGEIEETQYF TRBV5-1 TRBD2 TRBJ2-5 .
TGTGCCAGCAGTAATAGCGGCGGCGGTAACATTCAGTACTTC CASSNSGGGNIQYF TRBV6-2/TRBV6-3 . TRBJ2-4 .
TGTGCCAGCAGCCGAACGGAAGCGGGAGATACGCAGTATTTT CASSRTEAGDTQYF TRBV3-1 . TRBJ2-3 once
TGCGCCAGCAGCCAAGATGCCGGGGGGGCTGGTTCTGATTTTCGTCAGCCCCAGCATTTT CASSQDAGGAGSDFRQPQHF TRBV4-3 . TRBJ1-5 .
TGTGCCAGCAGCGTGGAGGACCAAACCTCCTACGAGCAGTACTTC CASSVEDQTSYEQYF TRBV9 . TRBJ2-7 few